This TCR beta chain was sequenced for a study of blood T cell repertoires in COVID-19. As originally analysed: Amplified reference gene primers provided the basis for estimating nucleated cell counts. Profiling relied on immunoSEQ multiplex PCR, and the TCRdb table lists in-frame clones only, not all of them. V, J and clone size are taken as reported in that table, and D and trimming were inferred from the DNA itself. The sample comprises some 350,000 clones, around 86% of which are singletons, and about 6% rests with the top ten. The CDR3 runs to 18 residues. The germline CDR1 and CDR2 sequences are LNHDA and SQIVND (reference sequence). Trimming at V came to 3 bases and at J to 0 bases, leaving 8 bases not matched to a gene. This clone was seen just once.

The sequence derives from a woman aged 45 to 65 with COVID-19, enrolled during active disease. V usage is TRBV19 and J usage is TRBJ1-4; 9 nucleotides agree with TRBD1. The sample comprised peripheral blood. The CDR3 DNA reads as TGTGCCAGTAGTATTTTAAGGGGACAGGGCTCAACTAATGAAAAACTGTTTTTT. The encoded protein is CASSILRGQGSTNEKLFF.